Shown below are 4 T cell receptor beta chains from a single sample sequenced in a study of T cells after yellow fever vaccination. TCRdb fed the 5' RACE reads into MiXCR, producing one record per CDR3 protein. Of 500,000 to 650,000 distinct CDR3 sequences listed, 9% to 15% are singletons. Sample: PBMCs, taken on the day of the yellow fever booster vaccination. Source of these receptors: a man younger than 40 who received the YFV17D yellow fever vaccine.

J is TRBJ2-3 and V is TRBV10-1; D is ambiguous. Germline V CDR1 and CDR2: WNHNN, SYGVQD (reference sequence). The CDR3 contains 12 residues. V lost 4 bases and J 7 bases, leaving 9 bases between the germline ends. CDR3 coding DNA: TGCGCCAGCAGTGCTTCACTAAATACGCAGTATTTT. This gives the protein CASSASLNTQYF.

This clonotype was found a few times. The CDR3 sequence is CSGTGGSKQFF. DNA for the CDR3: TGCAGTGGGACTGGCGGCTCGAAGCAGTTCTTC. V usage is TRBV20-1 and J usage is TRBJ2-1, with a tentative D call TRBD2 (5 bases). CDR3 length equals 11 residues. The germline CDR1 and CDR2 sequences are DFQATT and SNEGSKA (reference sequence). V lost 7 bases, J lost 11 bases, and 15 bases lay in between.

This clonotype was observed a few times. The chain uses TRBV12-3 or TRBV12-4 and TRBJ2-1; D gene ambiguous. The CDR3 extends over 10 amino acids. Trimming cost V 8 bases and J 7 bases, with 6 bases left between them. CDR3 bases: TGTGCCAGCTGCCCAAATGAGCAGTTCTTC. This encodes CASCPNEQFF.

V gene TRBV20-1 combines with J gene TRBJ2-1; 11 bases are a match to TRBD2. Trimming at V came to 5 bases and at J to 10 bases, leaving 13 bases not matched to a gene. This CDR3 contains 15 residues. Germline CDR1 and CDR2: DFQATT and SNEGSKA (reference sequence). CDR3 sequence: CSAGILAGGVREQFF. The CDR3 coding sequence is TGCAGTGCTGGTATTCTAGCGGGAGGAGTCAGGGAGCAGTTCTTC.